Listed here are 6 T cell receptor beta chains from one sample, sequenced in a study of blood T cells in healthy people across ages. Alongside a J-beta primer mix, a sample-barcoded 5' primer served in a second PCR lasting about 7 to 12 cycles. Each CDR3 protein gets one entry after TCRdb re-called the 5' RACE reads with MiXCR. Among about 780,000 distinct CDR3 sequences, around 50% were seen once, and the ten largest hold around a sixth. Sample: blood. The receptors were gathered from a man aged 80 or over in good health.

This clonotype was detected a few times. This chain joins TRBV20-1 and TRBJ1-4, with D perhaps matching TRBD1 (5 bases). Trimming removed 6 bases at V and 4 bases at J, with 12 bases between. The CDR3 runs to 13 residues. The germline V gene encodes CDR1 DFQATT and CDR2 SNEGSKA (reference sequence). CDR3 region: CSAGRGINEKLFF. The CDR3 DNA reads as TGCAGTGCCGGCCGGGGGATTAATGAAAAACTGTTTTTT.

The rearrangement uses TRBV5-1 and TRBJ2-7, with TRBD1 identical over 10 bases. Trimming at V came to 0 bases and at J to 4 bases, leaving 4 bases not matched to a gene. The germline V gene encodes CDR1 SGHRS and CDR2 YFSETQ. This CDR3 has 15 amino acids. In DNA, the CDR3 is TGCGCCAGCAGCTTGGGCTGGGACAGGGGTTACGAGCAGTACTTC. It codes for CASSLGWDRGYEQYF.

This clonotype was found a few times. The chain joins TRBV3-1 to TRBJ1-2, with a tentative D call TRBD1 (5 bases). This CDR3 comprises 12 residues. V lost 4 bases to trimming and J lost 9 bases, with 12 bases between them. Germline V gene sequence: CDR1 LGHDT, CDR2 YNNKEL (reference sequence). CDR3 bases: TGTGCCAGCAGCCCCGGCGAGGGGAGCTACACCTTC. This codes for CASSPGEGSYTF.

This clonotype was detected a few times. This chain links TRBV5-1 with TRBJ2-3; 11 bases line up with TRBD2. V shed 7 bases, J shed 5 bases, and the junction held 9 bases outside the gene matches. The CDR3 covers 15 residues. CDR1 and CDR2 from the germline V gene are SGHRS and YFSETQ. The CDR3 spells CASGEPGTSGDTQYF. In nucleotides, the CDR3 is TGCGCCAGCGGGGAACCGGGGACTAGCGGAGATACGCAGTATTTT.

There are a few counts of this clonotype. V and J are TRBV14 and TRBJ2-5, with TRBD1 matching 8 bases. The J call may be wrong; the DNA end is better matched by TRBJ2-7. The CDR3 length is 14 residues. Germline loops: CDR1 SGHDN, CDR2 FVKESK. The CDR3 here is CASSQGQGANEQYF. In DNA, the CDR3 is TGTGCCAGCAGCCAAGGTCAGGGGGCAAACGAGCAGTACTTC.

This clonotype was recorded a few times. Sequence at one end of the junction differs from germline and may be a read error. The chain carries TRBV7-3 and TRBJ2-3; TRBD2 agrees at 10 bases. Germline lookup yields CDR1 SGHTA and CDR2 FQGTGA. The CDR3 is 17 residues long. The CDR3 DNA sequence: TGTGCCAGTAGCTTAACGGGAGCGGGAGGGCCGACAGATACGCAGTATTTT. The encoded protein is CASSLTGAGGPTDTQYF.